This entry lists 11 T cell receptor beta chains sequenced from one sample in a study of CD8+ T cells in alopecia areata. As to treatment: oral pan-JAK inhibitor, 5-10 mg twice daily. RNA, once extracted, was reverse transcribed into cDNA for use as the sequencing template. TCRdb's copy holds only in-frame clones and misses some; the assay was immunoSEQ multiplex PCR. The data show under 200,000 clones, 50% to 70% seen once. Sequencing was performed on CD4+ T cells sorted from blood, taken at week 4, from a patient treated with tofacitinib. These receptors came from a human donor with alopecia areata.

The CDR3 sequence: CASYYSNLGGEKLFF. CDR3 nucleotide sequence: TGTGCCAGTTACTACAGTAACCTAGGCGGTGAAAAACTGTTTTTT. The chain is built from TRBV6-6 and TRBJ1-4; D is unclear. Germline CDR1 MNHNY, CDR2 SVGAGI (reference sequence). V lost 9 bases and J 7 bases, leaving 21 bases between the germline ends. This CDR3 region has 15 residues.

The CDR3 sequence: CSVERQGIAKNIQYF. The DNA for the CDR3 is TGCAGCGTTGAGAGGCAGGGGATAGCCAAAAACATTCAGTACTTC. This chain links TRBV29-1 with TRBJ2-4, with TRBD1 as a possible D gene (6 bases). Trimming took off 3 bases at V and 0 bases at J, with 12 bases between the two ends. The CDR3 is made up of 15 amino acids. Germline CDR1 is SQVTM and CDR2 is ANQGSEA.

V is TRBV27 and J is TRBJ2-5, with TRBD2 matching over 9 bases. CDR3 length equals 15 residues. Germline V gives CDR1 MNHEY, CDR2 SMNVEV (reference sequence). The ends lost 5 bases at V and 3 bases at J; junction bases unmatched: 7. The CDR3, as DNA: TGTGCCAGCAGTCCCATGAGCGGGGGGAAAGAGACCCAGTACTTC. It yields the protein CASSPMSGGKETQYF.

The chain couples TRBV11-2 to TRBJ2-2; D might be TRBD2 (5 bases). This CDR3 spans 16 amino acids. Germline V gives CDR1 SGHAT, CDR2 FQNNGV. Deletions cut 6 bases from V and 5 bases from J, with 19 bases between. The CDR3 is CASRQPRGARTGELFF. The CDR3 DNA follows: TGTGCCAGCAGACAACCCCGGGGAGCCAGGACCGGGGAGCTGTTTTTT.

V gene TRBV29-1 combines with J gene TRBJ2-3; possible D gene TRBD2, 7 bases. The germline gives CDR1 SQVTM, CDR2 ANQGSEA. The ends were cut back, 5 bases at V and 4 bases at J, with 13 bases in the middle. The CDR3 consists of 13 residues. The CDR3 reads CSVRGGVADTQYF. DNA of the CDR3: TGCAGCGTTCGAGGGGGGGTCGCAGATACGCAGTATTTT.

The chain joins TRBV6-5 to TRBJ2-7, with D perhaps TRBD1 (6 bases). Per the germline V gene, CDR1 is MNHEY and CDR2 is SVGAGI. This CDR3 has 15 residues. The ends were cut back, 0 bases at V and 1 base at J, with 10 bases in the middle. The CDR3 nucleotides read TGTGCCAGCAGTTACTCAACAGGGATGTCCTACGAGCAGTACTTC. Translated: CASSYSTGMSYEQYF.

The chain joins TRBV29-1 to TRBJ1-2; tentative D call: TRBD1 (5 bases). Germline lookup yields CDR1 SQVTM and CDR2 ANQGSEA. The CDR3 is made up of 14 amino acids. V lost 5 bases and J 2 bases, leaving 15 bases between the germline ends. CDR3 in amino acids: CSVSRDALNYGYTF. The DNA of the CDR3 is TGCAGCGTTTCCCGGGACGCTCTAAACTATGGCTACACCTTC.

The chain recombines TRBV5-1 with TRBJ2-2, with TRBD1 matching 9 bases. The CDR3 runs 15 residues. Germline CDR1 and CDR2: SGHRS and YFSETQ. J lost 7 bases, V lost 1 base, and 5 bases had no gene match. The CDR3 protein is CASSLTGGGSGELFF. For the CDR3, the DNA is TGCGCCAGCAGCTTGACAGGGGGCGGAAGCGGGGAGCTGTTTTTT. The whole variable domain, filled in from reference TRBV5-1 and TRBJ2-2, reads KAGVTQTPRYLIKTRGQQVTLSCSPISGHRSVSWYQQTPGQGLQFLFEYFSETQRNKGNFPGRFSGRQFSNSRSEMNVSTLELGDSALYLCASSLTGGGSGELFFGEGSRLTVL.

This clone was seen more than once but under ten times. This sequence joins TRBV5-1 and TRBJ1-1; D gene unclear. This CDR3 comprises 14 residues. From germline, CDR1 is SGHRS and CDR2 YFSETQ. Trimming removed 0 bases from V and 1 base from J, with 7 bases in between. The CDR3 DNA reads TGCGCCAGCAGCTTGGATGGATCGAACACTGAAGCTTTCTTT. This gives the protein CASSLDGSNTEAFF.

The CDR3 DNA is TGTGCCAGCAGCTTAGCCGGGGTAGCGCAGTATTTT. Its translation: CASSLAGVAQYF. This chain uses TRBV7-9 with TRBJ2-3; D is perhaps TRBD2 (5 bases). CDR3 length: 12 residues. CDR1 and CDR2 (germline): SEHNR, FQNEAQ (reference sequence). The V end lost 0 bases, the J end lost 10 bases, and 8 bases lay between the germline ends.

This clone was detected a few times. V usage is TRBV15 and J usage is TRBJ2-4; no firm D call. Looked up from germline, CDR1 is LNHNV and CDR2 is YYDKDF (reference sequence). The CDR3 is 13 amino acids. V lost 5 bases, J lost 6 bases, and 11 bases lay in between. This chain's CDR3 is CATSWSAGNIQYF. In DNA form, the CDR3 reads TGTGCCACCAGCTGGTCGGCCGGAAACATTCAGTACTTC.